A selection of T cell receptor beta chains follows, all from one sample in a study of post-analysis software for immune sequencing data. TCRdb analysed the PCR reads with MiXCR anew, one entry per CDR3 protein. The table lists fewer than 600,000 distinct CDR3 sequences, under 55% of them singletons, with 9% to 13% in the top ten. The material sequenced was blood. These receptors all stem from a girl aged 5-17 years with multiple sclerosis. Both conserved end residues are part of each CDR3. The D gene is left open where the match is weak. The size field is filled for only some rows; it gives once, few, many or a size class.

>TRBV6-1|TRBJ2-1|.|TRBD1
CASSVDDRGMQFF
TGTGCCAGCAGTGTAGATGACAGGGGGATGCAGTTCTTC
>TRBV20-1|TRBJ1-2|.|.
CSALNRAPDIYGYTF
TGCAGTGCCTTAAATCGGGCCCCTGACATCTATGGCTACACCTTC
>TRBV20-1|TRBJ1-2|.|.
CSARVRGELGGYTF
TGCAGTGCGCGGGTTCGCGGGGAGTTGGGAGGCTACACCTTC
>TRBV5-5|TRBJ2-5|few|.
CASSLPIEQETQYF
TGTGCCAGCAGCTTACCGATAGAACAAGAGACCCAGTACTTC
>TRBV6-5|TRBJ2-5|few|.
CASSRAKETQYF
TGTGCCAGCAGTCGGGCGAAAGAGACCCAGTACTTC
>TRBV9|TRBJ2-1|few|TRBD2
CASSETSGSIYEQFF
TGTGCCAGCAGCGAAACTAGCGGGAGTATCTATGAGCAGTTCTTC
>TRBV20-1|TRBJ1-5|.|.
CSARDPGSNQPQHF
TGCAGTGCTAGAGATCCAGGGAGCAATCAGCCCCAGCATTTT
>TRBV20-1|TRBJ2-7|.|TRBD2
CSARGLAGGHEQYF
TGCAGTGCTAGAGGGCTAGCGGGAGGCCACGAGCAGTACTTC
>TRBV29-1|TRBJ1-1|few|.
CSVLGLQGLVDPEAFF
TGCAGCGTATTGGGATTGCAGGGGCTGGTGGACCCGGAAGCTTTCTTT
>TRBV28|TRBJ2-1|.|TRBD1
CASISPTGAYNEQFF
TGTGCCAGCATCTCCCCAACAGGGGCCTACAATGAGCAGTTCTTC
>TRBV7-2|TRBJ2-7|.|TRBD1
CASSHAGTGNEQYF
TGTGCCAGCAGCCACGCCGGGACAGGGAACGAGCAGTACTTC
>TRBV7-9|TRBJ2-5|few|.
CASSPGGTQYF
TGTGCCAGCAGCCCCGGGGGGACCCAGTACTTC
>TRBV12-3/TRBV12-4|TRBJ2-3|few|.
CASSFSGTSDTQYF
TGTGCCAGCAGTTTTTCCGGGACTTCAGATACGCAGTATTTT
>TRBV7-2|TRBJ2-1|.|TRBD2
CASSSYPGLAGEDEQFF
TGTGCCAGCAGCTCATACCCGGGACTAGCGGGAGAAGATGAGCAGTTCTTC
>TRBV10-2|TRBJ2-2|few|TRBD2
CASSVKGGPGELFF
TGCGCCAGCAGTGTTAAGGGAGGGCCCGGGGAGCTGTTTTTT
>TRBV20-1|TRBJ2-1|few|.
CSARWSGLYNEQFF
TGCAGTGCTAGATGGAGCGGACTCTACAATGAGCAGTTCTTC
>TRBV6-2/TRBV6-3|TRBJ2-6|.|TRBD2
CASSSLAGVSGANVLTF
TGTGCCAGCAGTTCGCTAGCGGGAGTTAGTGGGGCCAACGTCCTGACTTTC
>TRBV25-1|TRBJ2-3|.|TRBD2
CASRPNSGRFTDTQYF
TGTGCCAGCAGGCCTAATAGCGGGAGGTTCACAGATACGCAGTATTTT
>TRBV9|TRBJ1-5|few|TRBD1
CASSFTGTDQPQHF
TGTGCCAGCAGCTTCACCGGGACAGATCAGCCCCAGCATTTT
>TRBV29-1|TRBJ2-1|.|.
CSVELDSYNEQFF
TGCAGCGTTGAGTTGGACAGTTACAATGAGCAGTTCTTC
>TRBV29-1|TRBJ1-2|.|.
CSVSGLHNLNYGYTF
TGCAGCGTCTCGGGCCTCCATAATTTGAACTATGGCTACACCTTC
>TRBV3-1|TRBJ1-6|few|.
CASSLRQDNSPLHF
TGTGCCAGCAGCCTCCGACAGGATAATTCACCCCTCCACTTT
>TRBV20-1|TRBJ2-5|.|TRBD2
CSARGDSGHQETQYF
TGCAGTGCTAGGGGTGATAGCGGGCACCAAGAGACCCAGTACTTC
>TRBV20-1|TRBJ1-2|.|.
CSARAWFGAGAYGYTF
TGCAGTGCTAGAGCGTGGTTTGGGGCAGGGGCTTATGGCTACACCTTC
>TRBV28|TRBJ2-7|.|.
CASSPQAEFYEQYF
TGTGCCAGCAGTCCCCAAGCGGAATTCTACGAGCAGTACTTC
>TRBV7-9|TRBJ2-7|.|.
CASSPQGKGSYNEQYF
TGTGCCAGCAGCCCACAGGGAAAGGGGTCCTACAATGAGCAGTACTTC
>TRBV5-6|TRBJ2-7|.|TRBD2
CASSQTVRGSYEQYF
TGTGCCAGCAGCCAAACCGTGCGGGGGTCCTACGAGCAGTACTTC
>TRBV7-7|TRBJ2-1|.|.
CASSLGTRATYNEQFF
TGTGCTAGCAGCTTAGGGACTCGAGCGACCTACAATGAGCAGTTCTTC
>TRBV20-1|TRBJ2-5|many|.
CSARQETQYF
TGCAGTGCTAGACAGGAGACCCAGTACTTC
>TRBV20-1|TRBJ1-5|.|TRBD1
CSARDIGQGENQPQHF
TGCAGTGCTAGAGATATTGGACAGGGAGAAAATCAGCCCCAGCATTTT
>TRBV11-3|TRBJ2-3|few|.
CASSLSGETDTQYF
TGTGCCAGCAGCTTATCAGGGGAGACAGATACGCAGTATTTT
>TRBV20-1|TRBJ2-1|few|TRBD1
CSAVGTGDNEQFF
TGCAGTGCTGTTGGGACAGGCGACAATGAGCAGTTCTTC
>TRBV29-1|TRBJ2-7|few|.
CSVMGARSYEQYF
TGCAGCGTTATGGGGGCGCGCTCCTACGAGCAGTACTTC
>TRBV7-6|TRBJ2-7|.|TRBD2
CASSLGTSGTGEQYF
TGTGCCAGCAGCCTCGGGACTAGCGGGACGGGGGAGCAGTACTTC
>TRBV11-1|TRBJ2-7|.|.
CASSLGATGEQYF
TGTGCCAGCAGCTTAGGGGCAACAGGCGAGCAGTACTTC
>TRBV7-2|TRBJ1-2|few|.
CASSLAQGGYTF
TGTGCCAGCAGCTTAGCGCAAGGTGGCTACACCTTC
>TRBV15|TRBJ2-7|.|TRBD2
CATSRQVFGLAALAQQYF
TGTGCCACCAGCAGACAGGTTTTCGGACTAGCGGCCCTAGCCCAGCAGTACTTC
>TRBV5-5|TRBJ2-1|.|.
CASSKGTRIYNEQFF
TGTGCCAGCAGCAAGGGGACACGGATCTACAATGAGCAGTTCTTC
>TRBV5-5|TRBJ1-2|.|.
CASSLYRAGGHGYTF
TGTGCCAGCAGCTTATACAGGGCTGGTGGGCATGGCTACACCTTC
>TRBV10-3|TRBJ2-7|.|TRBD2
CAISEPAGGSGYEQYF
TGTGCCATCAGTGAGCCGGCGGGCGGGAGTGGATACGAGCAGTACTTC
>TRBV5-5|TRBJ2-1|few|TRBD2
CASSSLAGAHNEQFF
TGTGCCAGCAGCTCACTAGCGGGAGCCCACAATGAGCAGTTCTTC
>TRBV15|TRBJ2-3|.|.
CTTSREAARTDTQYF
TGTACCACCAGCAGAGAGGCAGCCCGCACAGATACGCAGTATTTT
>TRBV6-5|TRBJ2-1|.|.
CASSLAEQFF
TGTGCCAGCAGTTTGGCCGAGCAGTTCTTC
>TRBV7-2|TRBJ2-1|.|TRBD2
CASSLRSGRGSINEQFF
TGTGCCAGCAGCTTACGGAGCGGGAGAGGATCTATCAATGAGCAGTTCTTC
>TRBV24-1|TRBJ2-7|once|.
CATSDSAGNSYEQYF
TGTGCCACCAGTGATTCAGCAGGGAATTCCTACGAGCAGTACTTC
>TRBV20-1|TRBJ1-1|few|.
CSARVKRGVNTEAFF
TGCAGTGCTAGAGTTAAACGGGGAGTGAACACTGAAGCTTTCTTT
>TRBV28|TRBJ2-7|few|.
CASSTASTYEQYF
TGTGCCAGCAGTACCGCCTCAACCTACGAGCAGTACTTC
>TRBV27|TRBJ2-7|few|.
CASSQRGGRGEQYF
TGTGCCAGCAGTCAAAGGGGGGGCCGAGGAGAGCAGTACTTC
>TRBV4-2|TRBJ1-2|few|.
CASSQQASGDIGYTF
TGTGCCAGCAGCCAACAAGCCTCCGGGGACATTGGCTACACCTTC
>TRBV29-1|TRBJ2-1|few|.
CSALPRLGGEQFF
TGCAGCGCCCTGCCCCGACTAGGCGGTGAGCAGTTCTTC
>TRBV5-1|TRBJ1-5|.|.
CASSAGTGNNQPQHF
TGCGCCAGCAGCGCCGGGACTGGGAACAATCAGCCCCAGCATTTT
>TRBV25-1|TRBJ2-7|.|TRBD1
CASSGPGTGRYEQYF
TGTGCCAGCAGTGGCCCCGGGACAGGGAGATACGAGCAGTACTTC
>TRBV7-2|TRBJ2-6|many|.
CASSPTGSGANVLTF
TGTGCCAGCAGCCCGACAGGCTCTGGGGCCAACGTCCTGACTTTC
>TRBV10-3|TRBJ2-7|.|TRBD2
CAISDGEGAYEQYF
TGTGCCATCAGTGATGGGGAGGGAGCCTACGAGCAGTACTTC
>TRBV28|TRBJ2-5|.|TRBD2
CASTTGTRLKETQYF
TGTGCCAGTACCACTGGGACTAGGCTGAAAGAGACCCAGTACTTC
>TRBV20-1|TRBJ1-1|.|.
CSARDPGAMPEAFF
TGCAGTGCTAGAGATCCGGGGGCCATGCCCGAAGCTTTCTTT
>TRBV12-3/TRBV12-4|TRBJ1-5|.|.
CASRPGVVSNQPQHF
TGTGCCAGCAGACCAGGGGTCGTGAGCAATCAGCCCCAGCATTTT
>TRBV5-8|TRBJ1-1|.|.
CASSLGLRGNTEAFF
TGTGCCAGCAGCTTGGGATTACGGGGTAACACTGAAGCTTTCTTT
>TRBV6-1|TRBJ2-7|few|.
CASRGMYVGEQYF
TGTGCCAGCAGAGGTATGTACGTGGGCGAGCAGTACTTC
>TRBV9|TRBJ2-1|.|.
CASSVGGRVQSEQFF
TGTGCCAGCAGCGTAGGGGGCAGGGTCCAGTCGGAGCAGTTCTTC